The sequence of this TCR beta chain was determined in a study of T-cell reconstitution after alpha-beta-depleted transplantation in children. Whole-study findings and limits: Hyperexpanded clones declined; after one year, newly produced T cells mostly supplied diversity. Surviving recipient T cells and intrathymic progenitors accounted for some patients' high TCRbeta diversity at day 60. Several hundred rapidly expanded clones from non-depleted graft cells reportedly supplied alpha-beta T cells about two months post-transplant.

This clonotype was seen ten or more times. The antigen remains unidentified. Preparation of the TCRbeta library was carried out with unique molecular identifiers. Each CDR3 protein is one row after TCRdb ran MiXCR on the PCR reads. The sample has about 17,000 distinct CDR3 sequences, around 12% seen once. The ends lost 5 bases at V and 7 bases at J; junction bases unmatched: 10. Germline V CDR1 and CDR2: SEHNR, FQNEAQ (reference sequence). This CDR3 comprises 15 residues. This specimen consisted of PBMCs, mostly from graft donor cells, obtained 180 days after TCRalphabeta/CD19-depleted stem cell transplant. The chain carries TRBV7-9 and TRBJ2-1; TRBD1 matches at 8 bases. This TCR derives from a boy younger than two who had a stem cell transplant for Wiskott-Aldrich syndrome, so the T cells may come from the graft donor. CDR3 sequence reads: CASSPPRQGLNEQFF. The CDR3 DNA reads TGTGCCAGCAGCCCCCCAAGACAGGGGTTGAATGAGCAGTTCTTC.